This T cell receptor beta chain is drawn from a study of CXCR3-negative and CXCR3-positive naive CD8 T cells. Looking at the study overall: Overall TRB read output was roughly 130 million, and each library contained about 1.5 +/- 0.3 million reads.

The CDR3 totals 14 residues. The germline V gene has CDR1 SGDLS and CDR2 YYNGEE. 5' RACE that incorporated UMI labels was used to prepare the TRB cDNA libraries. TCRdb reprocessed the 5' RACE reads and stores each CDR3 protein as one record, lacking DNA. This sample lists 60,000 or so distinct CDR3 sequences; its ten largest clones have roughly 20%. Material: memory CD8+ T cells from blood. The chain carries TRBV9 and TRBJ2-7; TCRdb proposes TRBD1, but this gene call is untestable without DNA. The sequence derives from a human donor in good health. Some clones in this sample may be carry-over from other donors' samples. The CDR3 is CASSPGDRGDEQYF.